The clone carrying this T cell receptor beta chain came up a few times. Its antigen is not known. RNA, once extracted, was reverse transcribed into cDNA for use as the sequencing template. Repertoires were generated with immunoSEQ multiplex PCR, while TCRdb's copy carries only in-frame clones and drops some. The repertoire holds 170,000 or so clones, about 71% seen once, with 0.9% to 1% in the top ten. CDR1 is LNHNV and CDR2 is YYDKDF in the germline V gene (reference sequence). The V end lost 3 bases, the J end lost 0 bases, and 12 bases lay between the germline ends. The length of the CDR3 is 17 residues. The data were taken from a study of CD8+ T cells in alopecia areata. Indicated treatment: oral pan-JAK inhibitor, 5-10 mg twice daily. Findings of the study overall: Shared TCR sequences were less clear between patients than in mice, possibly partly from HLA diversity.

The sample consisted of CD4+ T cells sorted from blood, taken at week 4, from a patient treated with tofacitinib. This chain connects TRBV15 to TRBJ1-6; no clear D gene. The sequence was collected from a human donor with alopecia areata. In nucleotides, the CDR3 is TGTGCCACCAGCAGGGGTACCCCACGCTCCTATAATTCACCCCTCCACTTT. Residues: CATSRGTPRSYNSPLHF.